This passage covers 17 T cell receptor beta chains from one sample sequenced in a study of OX40 agonist ivuxolimab in advanced cancers. Sequencing used immunoSEQ multiplex PCR; TCRdb keeps in-frame clones, though not all of them. This table has over 100,000 clones, just over 90% appearing once. Material: CD4+ or CD8+ T cells sorted from blood, obtained in a trial of the OX40 agonist ivuxolimab. These receptors were collected from an adult with an advanced solid tumor such as melanoma, head and neck, liver or kidney cancer.

The chain couples TRBV28 to TRBJ2-2, with 10 bases matching TRBD2. Germline V gives CDR1 MDHEN, CDR2 SYDVKM. The CDR3 runs to 16 residues. After removal of 2 bases from V and 7 bases from J, the junction contained 7 bases not matched to a gene. CDR3 sequence reads: CASSLGLAGDNGELFF. The DNA for the CDR3 is TGTGCCAGCAGTTTAGGGCTAGCGGGAGACAACGGGGAGCTGTTTTTT.

The CDR3 region has the DNA TGTGCCAGCAGCGTAGATAGTCCAGATACGCAGTATTTT. Residues: CASSVDSPDTQYF. The rearrangement links TRBV9 to TRBJ2-3; no clear D gene. The CDR3 runs 13 residues. V shed 0 bases and J shed 4 bases, with 6 bases lying between them. Germline V gene lookup returns CDR1 SGDLS and CDR2 YYNGEE.

V gene TRBV4-2 combines with J gene TRBJ2-6; possible D gene TRBD1, 5 bases. Germline V gives CDR1 LGHNA, CDR2 YNFKEQ. There are 16 residues in the CDR3. V was clipped by 0 bases and J by 2 bases, with 8 bases between them. The CDR3 DNA sequence: TGTGCCAGCAGCCAAGATTTACAGGCTGGGGCCAACGTCCTGACTTTC. Translated: CASSQDLQAGANVLTF.

This clone was detected a few times. The chain combines TRBV25-1 with TRBJ1-1; 8 positions match TRBD1. The trim removed 4 bases at V and 5 bases at J, leaving 12 bases unmatched. There are 16 residues in the CDR3. Germline CDR1 MGHDK, CDR2 SYGVNS. The CDR3 spells CASSGSNRGFATEAFF. CDR3 in DNA: TGTGCCAGCAGTGGCTCAAACAGGGGGTTTGCGACTGAAGCTTTCTTT.

This chain connects TRBV19 to TRBJ2-3; a weak D match, TRBD2 (5 bases). The V and J ends lost 1 base and 4 bases respectively, with 12 bases between them. CDR1 LNHDA and CDR2 SQIVND come from the germline V gene (reference sequence). This CDR3 comprises 15 residues. The CDR3 region has the DNA TGTGCCAGTAGTATAGCAAGGAGGAGCCCAGATACGCAGTATTTT. Translating gives CASSIARRSPDTQYF.

The gene calls are TRBV7-3 and TRBJ2-7; 7 positions agree with TRBD1. The trim removed 5 bases at V and 2 bases at J, leaving 6 bases unmatched. The CDR3 consists of 14 residues. The germline V gene has CDR1 SGHTA and CDR2 FQGTGA. In nucleotides, the CDR3 is TGTGCCAGCAGCCCCGGGACAGTTCCCTACGAGCAGTACTTC. Its protein is CASSPGTVPYEQYF.

This sequence joins TRBV21-1 and TRBJ1-2; the table's D call, TRBD1, has no DNA check behind it. TRBV21-1 is designated a pseudogene. The CDR3 has 14 residues. Here the CDR3 DNA reads TGTGCCAGCAGCATTCCCCCCAGTGTGTATGGCTACACCTTC. Translating it yields CASSIPPSVYGYTF.

The rearrangement uses TRBV7-9 and TRBJ2-7, with D possibly matching TRBD1 (6 bases). This CDR3 contains 16 residues. V dropped 5 bases and J dropped 3 bases, with 20 bases sitting between them. CDR1 and CDR2 (germline): SEHNR, FQNEAQ (reference sequence). The CDR3 here is CASSPRGMDNSYEQYF. Here the CDR3 DNA reads TGTGCCAGCAGCCCTAGGGGGATGGACAACAGCTACGAGCAGTACTTC.

The chain has TRBV2 and TRBJ2-7; D remains unclear. The CDR3 runs to 10 residues. Germline-derived CDR1 and CDR2 are SNHLY and FYNNEI. The V and J ends lost 6 bases and 6 bases respectively, with 6 bases between them. The CDR3 nucleotides read TGTGCCAGCAGCGCCTTCGAGCAGTACTTC. It is translated as CASSAFEQYF.

The rearrangement links TRBV19 to TRBJ1-3; D gene unclear. Germline V gives CDR1 LNHDA, CDR2 SQIVND (reference sequence). The CDR3 is 13 residues long. V dropped 0 bases and J dropped 4 bases, with 4 bases sitting between them. The CDR3 region is CASSIDVGNTIYF. The DNA for the CDR3 is TGTGCCAGTAGTATAGACGTCGGAAACACCATATATTTT.

This clone was recorded at least ten times. The chain combines TRBV9 with TRBJ2-5; 9 bases agree with TRBD1. V lost 3 bases to trimming and J lost 5 bases; unmatched junction nucleotides: 8. Per germline, CDR1 SGDLS and CDR2 YYNGEE. The CDR3 totals 15 residues. DNA for the CDR3: TGTGCCAGCAGCGGCTCCGGGACAGGGTTGGAGACCCAGTACTTC. Protein product: CASSGSGTGLETQYF.

The chain employs TRBV6-4 and TRBJ2-5; D unresolved. The end of the DNA is better explained by TRBJ2-7, so the J call may be wrong. The germline gives CDR1 MRHNA, CDR2 SNTAGT. The CDR3 runs 10 residues. The CDR3 is CASFTYEQYF. The CDR3 DNA is TGTGCCAGCTTTACCTACGAGCAGTACTTC.

This sequence joins TRBV30 and TRBJ2-7, with 10 nucleotides matching TRBD1. The V gene end was trimmed by 5 bases and the J gene end by 6 bases; junction bases not matched to a gene: 1. The CDR3 is made up of 11 amino acids. Per the germline V gene, CDR1 is GTSNPN and CDR2 is SVGIG (reference sequence). CDR3 amino acids: CAWGDRGEQYF. Here the CDR3 DNA reads TGTGCCTGGGGGGACAGGGGCGAGCAGTACTTC.

This rearrangement joins TRBV18 to TRBJ1-1; TRBD1 matches at 7 bases. Germline-derived CDR1 and CDR2 are KGHSH and LQKENI. CDR3 length: 15 amino acids. Trimming removed 1 base from V and 4 bases from J; junction bases left unmatched: 6. CDR3 region: CASSPQDRVPTEAFF. The CDR3 nucleotides read TGTGCCAGCTCACCACAAGACAGGGTTCCCACTGAAGCTTTCTTT.

The chain is built from TRBV6-5 and TRBJ1-4; D might be TRBD1 (6 bases). Germline V gene data show CDR1 as MNHEY and CDR2 as SVGAGI. The CDR3 loop spans 15 amino acids. The V end lost 6 bases, the J end lost 7 bases, and 18 bases lay between the germline ends. The CDR3 here is CASSDGGAGSEKLFF. The CDR3 nucleotides read TGTGCCAGCAGCGACGGGGGGGCAGGTAGTGAAAAACTGTTTTTT.

This chain joins TRBV4-2 and TRBJ2-5, with D perhaps assigned TRBD1 or TRBD2 (6 bases each). Matching the DNA end better, TRBJ2-7 makes the J call doubtful. From germline, CDR1 is LGHNA and CDR2 YNFKEQ. This CDR3 is built from 15 residues. In nucleotides, the CDR3 is TGTGCCAGCAGCCAAGAAGGGGGAGGAAATTACGAGCAGTACTTC. This codes for CASSQEGGGNYEQYF.

The chain uses TRBV30 and TRBJ1-2; D possibly corresponds to TRBD1 (6 bases). CDR1 is GTSNPN, CDR2 SVGIG, per germline (reference sequence). V dropped 7 bases and J dropped 6 bases, with 21 bases sitting between them. This CDR3 has 14 amino acids. CDR3 nucleotide sequence: TGTGCCTTAAACAGGGACCTCGGGTCCGATGGCTACACCTTC. Its translation is CALNRDLGSDGYTF.